What follows are 20 T cell receptor beta chains derived from one specimen sequenced in a study of monozygotic twins with inflammatory bowel disease. TCRdb reprocessed the 5' RACE reads, keeping one entry per CDR3 protein, no DNA. Seen in this sample are approximately 110,000 distinct CDR3 sequences; the ten most common clones hold 12%. Sequenced sample: blood. The receptors here all came from a human donor with ulcerative colitis or Crohn's disease, or a healthy co-twin of an affected twin (not recorded which).

This chain connects TRBV20-1 to TRBJ2-1; TCRdb picks TRBD2, but there is no DNA to check that call. Germline assignment: CDR1 DFQATT and CDR2 SNEGSKA (reference sequence). This CDR3 spans 15 amino acids. The chain's CDR3 is CSETSGKGGNNEQFF.

The chain links TRBV28 to TRBJ2-7; the D call of TRBD1 rests on TCRdb alone, since no DNA is present to check it. This CDR3 spans 15 amino acids. Per the germline V gene, CDR1 is MDHEN and CDR2 is SYDVKM. CDR3 residues: CASSGTGGPYYEQYF.

The J gene is TRBJ2-1, the V gene TRBV5-4; there is no DNA to check the TCRdb D call of TRBD1. Germline CDR1 and CDR2: SGHNT and YYREEE (reference sequence). CDR3 length: 16 residues. The CDR3 spells CASSLSGGEKDNEQFF.

This chain uses TRBV20-1 with TRBJ2-2; no DNA is available, so the TRBD1 call from TCRdb remains unchecked. The length of the CDR3 is 13 residues. Germline assignment: CDR1 DFQATT and CDR2 SNEGSKA (reference sequence). The chain's CDR3 is CSAGHQNTGELFF.

The rearrangement joins TRBV28 to TRBJ2-5; the D call of TRBD1 rests on TCRdb alone, since no DNA is present to check it. Germline V gene data show CDR1 as MDHEN and CDR2 as SYDVKM. The CDR3 totals 14 residues. The CDR3: CASRRRGDQETQYF. Full variable domain (missing parts from reference TRBV28 and TRBJ2-5): DVKVTQSSRYLVKRTGEKVFLECVQDMDHENMFWYRQDPGLGLRLIYFSYDVKMKEKGDIPEGYSVSREKKERFSLILESASTNQTSMYLCASRRRGDQETQYFGPGTRLLVL.

V usage is TRBV9 and J usage is TRBJ2-6; TCRdb outputs TRBD1, but without DNA this stays unchecked. This CDR3 has 16 amino acids. From germline, CDR1 is SGDLS and CDR2 YYNGEE. CDR3: CASSVLGRVGANVLTF.

The CDR3 reads CAISESQRGGLFEQYF. This chain joins TRBV10-3 and TRBJ2-7; TCRdb outputs TRBD2, but without DNA this stays unchecked. The CDR3 covers 16 residues. The V gene's germline CDR1 is ENHRY and CDR2 SYGVKD.

The chain couples TRBV18 to TRBJ2-2; TCRdb lists TRBD1, though no DNA is available to test this call. CDR1 KGHSH and CDR2 LQKENI come from the germline V gene. The CDR3 extends over 15 amino acids. CDR3 sequence: CASSPLRGDTGELFF.

V gene TRBV5-1 combines with J gene TRBJ1-5; TCRdb's D call of TRBD1 is untestable without DNA. CDR3 size: 16 residues. The germline gives CDR1 SGHRS, CDR2 YFSETQ. The CDR3 sequence: CASSLDGGTGNQPQHF.

V gene TRBV4-2 combines with J gene TRBJ2-7; TCRdb lists TRBD1, though no DNA is available to test this call. The germline V gene encodes CDR1 LGHNA and CDR2 YNFKEQ. The length of the CDR3 is 17 residues. CDR3 residues: CASSQAPFDREDNEQYF.

The V call is TRBV11-2, the J call TRBJ2-7; TCRdb returns TRBD2, unconfirmable since there is no DNA. This CDR3 is built from 15 residues. Germline assignment: CDR1 SGHAT and CDR2 FQNNGV. The CDR3 protein is CASSPSGGASYEQYF.

CDR3: CASSLSGFRVWEKLFF. The V call is TRBV12-3 or TRBV12-4, the J call TRBJ1-4. The CDR3 has 16 residues.

The chain carries TRBV6-5 and TRBJ1-1. From germline, CDR1 is MNHEY and CDR2 SVGAGI. CDR3 length: 14 residues. The CDR3 reads CASSYRLDGIEAFF.

CDR3: CASSEWGGDTEAFF. The rearrangement joins TRBV6-1 to TRBJ1-1. Germline lookup yields CDR1 MNHNS and CDR2 SASEGT. The CDR3 sequence is 14 residues long.

The V and J genes are TRBV5-6 and TRBJ2-7. The germline V gene has CDR1 SGHDT and CDR2 YYEEEE. The CDR3 runs to 15 residues. The CDR3 here is CASSLGAGGTYEQYF.

The chain links TRBV24-1 to TRBJ2-3; with no DNA, the TCRdb D assignment of TRBD1 cannot be verified. CDR1 and CDR2 from the germline V gene are KGHDR and SFDVKD. There are 13 residues in the CDR3. CDR3: CAIGTAGGDTQYF.

The J gene is TRBJ2-5, the V gene TRBV7-2; TCRdb proposes TRBD2, but this gene call is untestable without DNA. In germline, CDR1 is SGHTA, CDR2 FQGNSA. This CDR3 comprises 15 residues. The CDR3 region is CASSALSGVGETQYF.

The chain recombines TRBV11-2 with TRBJ2-7. The CDR3 is 14 amino acids. Germline-derived CDR1 and CDR2 are SGHAT and FQNNGV. The CDR3 is CASSFLRGSYEQYF.

The chain has TRBV7-9 and TRBJ2-2. The CDR3 has 14 amino acids. Per germline, CDR1 SEHNR and CDR2 FQNEAQ (reference sequence). The CDR3 region is CASSYDWDTGELFF.

The V gene is TRBV7-2, the J gene TRBJ2-1; TCRdb's assignment of TRBD2 cannot be checked, as there is no DNA. CDR1 is SGHTA, CDR2 FQGNSA, per germline. The length of the CDR3 is 15 residues. The CDR3 sequence is CASSLASGVYNEQFF.